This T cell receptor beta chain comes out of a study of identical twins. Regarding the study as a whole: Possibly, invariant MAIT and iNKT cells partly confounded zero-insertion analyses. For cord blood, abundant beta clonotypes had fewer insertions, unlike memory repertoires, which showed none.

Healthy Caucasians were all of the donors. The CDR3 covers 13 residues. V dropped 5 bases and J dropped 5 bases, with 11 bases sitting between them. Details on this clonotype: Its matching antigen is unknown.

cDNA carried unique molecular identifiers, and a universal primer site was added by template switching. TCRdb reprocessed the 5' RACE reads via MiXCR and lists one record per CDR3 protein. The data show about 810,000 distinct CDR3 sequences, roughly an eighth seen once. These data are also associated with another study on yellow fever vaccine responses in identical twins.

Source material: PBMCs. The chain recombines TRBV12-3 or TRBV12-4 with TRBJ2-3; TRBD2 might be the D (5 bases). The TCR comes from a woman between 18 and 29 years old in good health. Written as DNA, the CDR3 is TGTGCCAGCAGTCCCGGAGGCGTAGATACGCAGTATTTT. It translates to CASSPGGVDTQYF.